The next 26 T cell receptor beta chains were all read from a single sample in a study of cytomegalovirus exposure and HLA in healthy donors. PCR was performed using 60 Vbeta and 13 Jbeta primers. This table comes from immunoSEQ multiplex PCR, and its TCRdb copy is limited to in-frame clones, with some not included. Of about 120,000 clones listed, about 74% were seen once; the top ten hold approximately 2.6%. Material for sequencing was PBMCs. The origin of the receptors is a female donor in good health and CMV-seronegative.

CDR3 amino acids: CASTNEQTVRNEQFF. For the CDR3, the DNA is TGTGCCAGCACAAACGAACAGACAGTTAGGAATGAGCAGTTCTTC. The chain combines TRBV2 with TRBJ2-1; D is possibly TRBD1 (5 bases). Trimming removed 7 bases from V and 7 bases from J, with 20 bases in between. Germline V gene data show CDR1 as SNHLY and CDR2 as FYNNEI. The CDR3 is 15 amino acids.

This chain joins TRBV6-6 and TRBJ1-1; 10 positions match TRBD1. V shed 5 bases, J shed 5 bases, and the junction held 5 bases outside the gene matches. CDR1 is MNHNY and CDR2 is SVGAGI in the germline V gene (reference sequence). The CDR3 has 14 amino acids. CDR3 DNA sequence: TGTGCCAGCAGTGGACAGGGGGGTCGTACTGAAGCTTTCTTT. This gives the protein CASSGQGGRTEAFF.

V gene TRBV2 combines with J gene TRBJ2-2; D call uncertain. The CDR3 covers 16 residues. V lost 3 bases and J 0 bases, leaving 11 bases between the germline ends. Germline-derived CDR1 and CDR2 are SNHLY and FYNNEI. CDR3 amino acids: CASSDQATTNTGELFF. As DNA, the CDR3 is TGTGCCAGCAGTGATCAAGCAACCACGAACACCGGGGAGCTGTTTTTT. Using reference TRBV2 and TRBJ2-2 for the parts outside the CDR3, the full variable domain is EPEVTQTPSHQVTQMGQEVILRCVPISNHLYFYWYRQILGQKVEFLVSFYNNEISEKSEIFDDQFSVERPDGSNFTLKIRSTKLEDSAMYFCASSDQATTNTGELFFGEGSRLTVL.

The genes are TRBV2 and TRBJ1-6; D not resolved. CDR1 and CDR2 (germline): SNHLY, FYNNEI. The CDR3 covers 15 residues. With 6 bases removed from V and 9 bases from J, the gap between germline ends came to 18 bases. The CDR3 loop is CASSRDTATGSPLHF. The CDR3 DNA is TGTGCCAGCAGCCGGGATACGGCGACCGGTTCACCCCTCCACTTT.

On this clone: Sequence at one end of the junction differs from germline and may be a read error. The gene calls are TRBV6-1 and TRBJ2-7; 7 bases line up with TRBD1. Germline values: CDR1 MNHNS, CDR2 SASEGT. The CDR3 is made up of 11 amino acids. The CDR3 region is CASRTGTVVDF. The CDR3 DNA reads TGTGCCAGCAGGACCGGGACAGTCGTTGACTTC.

J is TRBJ2-7 and V is TRBV6-5; a possible D gene is TRBD2 (6 bases). The CDR3 is 15 residues long. The V end lost 2 bases, the J end lost 2 bases, and 13 bases lay between the germline ends. Germline V gene sequence: CDR1 MNHEY, CDR2 SVGAGI. CDR3 nucleotide sequence: TGTGCCAGCAGTTACACGGCGGGACCGACCTACGAGCAGTACTTC. This codes for CASSYTAGPTYEQYF.

The DNA of the CDR3 is TGTGCCAGCAGCCCAGCGGGAACAGATACGCAGTATTTT. Protein product: CASSPAGTDTQYF. The V call is TRBV6-4, the J call TRBJ2-3; TRBD2 matches 7 bases. Germline V gives CDR1 MRHNA, CDR2 SNTAGT. The CDR3 is 13 amino acids. With 6 bases clipped from V and 3 bases from J, the junction kept 3 bases outside the gene matches.

This clone turned up a few times. J is TRBJ1-5 and V is TRBV5-1, with TRBD1 matching 7 bases. The V and J ends lost 0 bases and 6 bases, in that order; junction bases with no gene match: 3. This CDR3 is built from 14 residues. Per germline, CDR1 SGHRS and CDR2 YFSETQ. CDR3 sequence reads: CASSLVAGGQPQHF. Written as DNA, the CDR3 is TGCGCCAGCAGCTTGGTGGCAGGGGGTCAGCCCCAGCATTTT.

The V and J genes are TRBV7-9 and TRBJ2-5; 8 positions agree with TRBD1. With V trimmed by 2 bases and J by 2 bases, 7 bases remained unmatched. The CDR3 is made up of 16 amino acids. Germline V gives CDR1 SEHNR, CDR2 FQNEAQ (reference sequence). The CDR3 DNA reads as TGTGCCAGCAGCTTACAGGGGGCATCCAAACAAGAGACCCAGTACTTC. It translates to CASSLQGASKQETQYF.

The rearrangement links TRBV11-2 to TRBJ2-1, with TRBD2 matching over 15 bases. The V gene end was trimmed by 5 bases and the J gene end by 6 bases; junction bases not matched to a gene: 8. This CDR3 has 17 amino acids. Germline CDR1 reads SGHAT; CDR2 reads FQNNGV. In nucleotides, the CDR3 is TGTGCCAGCAGCAAAGGACTAGCGGGGGGGCCCTTCAATGAGCAGTTCTTC. This encodes CASSKGLAGGPFNEQFF.

The chain links TRBV19 to TRBJ1-5; D ambiguous. V gave up 5 bases and J gave up 4 bases, with 12 bases separating them. This CDR3 region has 14 residues. Germline V gives CDR1 LNHDA, CDR2 SQIVND (reference sequence). CDR3 sequence reads: CASSVKAGNQPQHF. CDR3 coding DNA: TGTGCCAGTAGTGTCAAGGCCGGGAATCAGCCCCAGCATTTT. The full variable domain, in which reference TRBV19 and TRBJ1-5 provide the parts outside the CDR3, is DGGITQSPKYLFRKEGQNVTLSCEQNLNHDAMYWYRQDPGQGLRLIYYSQIVNDFQKGDIAEGYSVSREKKESFPLTVTSAQKNPTAFYLCASSVKAGNQPQHFGDGTRLSIL.

The chain uses TRBV30 and TRBJ1-1, with no clear D. The ends were cut back, 2 bases at V and 2 bases at J, with 9 bases in the middle. CDR3 length: 13 amino acids. Germline assignment: CDR1 GTSNPN and CDR2 SVGIG (reference sequence). CDR3 sequence: CAWSSQVNTEAFF. The CDR3 coding sequence is TGTGCCTGGAGTTCCCAGGTTAACACTGAAGCTTTCTTT.

The chain carries TRBV19 and TRBJ2-7, with a tentative D call TRBD2 (6 bases). This CDR3 is built from 14 residues. Trimming took off 5 bases at V and 1 base at J, with 12 bases between the two ends. Germline CDR1 reads LNHDA; CDR2 reads SQIVND (reference sequence). The CDR3 here is CASSGRTMSYEQYF. CDR3 nucleotide sequence: TGTGCCAGTAGTGGGCGGACTATGTCCTACGAGCAGTACTTC.

This chain joins TRBV7-8 and TRBJ1-1; TRBD1 matches at 7 bases. The CDR3 has 15 residues. After removal of 1 base from V and 0 bases from J, the junction contained 2 bases not matched to a gene. The V gene's germline CDR1 is SGHVS and CDR2 FQNEAQ. This chain's CDR3 is CASSLGDSMNTEAFF. CDR3 bases: TGTGCCAGCAGCTTAGGGGACAGTATGAACACTGAAGCTTTCTTT.

The chain couples TRBV5-4 to TRBJ2-7; 7 nucleotides line up with TRBD2. The CDR3 covers 15 residues. Unmatched junction bases numbered 6, after V lost 0 bases and J lost 3 bases. In germline, CDR1 is SGHNT, CDR2 YYREEE (reference sequence). CDR3 protein: CASSLAGTTNYEQYF. DNA for the CDR3: TGTGCCAGCAGCTTGGCCGGGACTACGAACTACGAGCAGTACTTC.

The chain couples TRBV6-1 to TRBJ2-3, with 7 bases identical to TRBD2. Trimming at V came to 3 bases and at J to 0 bases, leaving 0 bases not matched to a gene. This CDR3 spans 14 amino acids. The V gene's germline CDR1 is MNHNS and CDR2 SASEGT. The CDR3 DNA reads as TGTGCCAGCAGTGAGCGGGGGAGCACAGATACGCAGTATTTT. Translation: CASSERGSTDTQYF.

The chain carries TRBV5-4 and TRBJ2-5; 7 nucleotides agree with TRBD2. Germline V lookup: CDR1 SGHNT, CDR2 YYREEE (reference sequence). CDR3 length equals 16 residues. V lost 7 bases to trimming and J lost 1 base; unmatched junction nucleotides: 13. The CDR3 bases are TGTGCCAGCCTTGATGGGGCGGGGGTGCGCCAAGAGACCCAGTACTTC. This translates into CASLDGAGVRQETQYF.

This chain joins TRBV25-1 and TRBJ2-3; 9 bases fit TRBD2. Germline V CDR1 and CDR2: MGHDK, SYGVNS. The CDR3 has 16 residues. The junction had 14 bases not matched to a gene; V was cut back by 7 bases and J by 6 bases. CDR3 amino acids: CASNLGAGGKVDTQYF. CDR3 DNA sequence: TGTGCCAGCAATCTTGGAGCGGGGGGTAAGGTGGATACGCAGTATTTT.

The chain combines TRBV7-2 with TRBJ1-5, with D perhaps matching TRBD1 (6 bases). CDR1 and CDR2 (germline): SGHTA, FQGNSA. The CDR3 is 15 residues long. The ends were cut back, 1 base at V and 7 bases at J, with 14 bases in the middle. The CDR3 loop is CASSLGPGEKQPQHF. The CDR3 DNA reads as TGTGCCAGCAGCTTAGGTCCAGGGGAGAAACAGCCCCAGCATTTT.

The rearrangement joins TRBV18 to TRBJ1-1; no reliable D call. Trimming stripped 3 bases from V and 0 bases from J, with 5 bases between. The CDR3 is made up of 13 amino acids. Germline V gene data show CDR1 as KGHSH and CDR2 as LQKENI. CDR3 loop: CASSPSVNTEAFF. In DNA form, the CDR3 reads TGTGCCAGCTCACCTTCTGTGAACACTGAAGCTTTCTTT.

The chain has TRBV5-6 and TRBJ1-2; D remains unclear. Germline assignment: CDR1 SGHDT and CDR2 YYEEEE. V was cut by 2 bases and J by 4 bases, with 15 bases left in between. This CDR3 spans 15 amino acids. CDR3 in amino acids: CASSFGEDSSYGYTF. CDR3 in DNA: TGTGCCAGCAGCTTTGGGGAGGATAGTAGCTATGGCTACACCTTC. Variable domain in full (rest from reference TRBV5-6 and TRBJ1-2): DAGVTQSPTHLIKTRGQQVTLRCSPKSGHDTVSWYQQALGQGPQFIFQYYEEEERQRGNFPDRFSGHQFPNYSSELNVNALLLGDSALYLCASSFGEDSSYGYTFGSGTRLTVV.

This chain uses TRBV27 with TRBJ1-5; tentative D call: TRBD1 (5 bases). Germline V gene lookup returns CDR1 MNHEY and CDR2 SMNVEV (reference sequence). CDR3 length: 15 amino acids. V lost 0 bases, J lost 6 bases, and 12 bases lay in between. The CDR3 protein is CASSLSQGMGQPQHF. CDR3 sequence (DNA): TGTGCCAGCAGTTTATCCCAGGGAATGGGTCAGCCCCAGCATTTT.

This rearrangement joins TRBV7-9 to TRBJ2-3; 10 bases match TRBD2. V lost 7 bases to trimming and J lost 7 bases; unmatched junction nucleotides: 11. This CDR3 contains 15 residues. Germline V gives CDR1 SEHNR, CDR2 FQNEAQ (reference sequence). CDR3 in DNA: TGTGCCAGCAAATGGGCTAGCGGGGGCTCATATACGCAGTATTTT. Its protein product is CASKWASGGSYTQYF. The complete variable domain, with remaining parts taken from reference TRBV7-9 and TRBJ2-3, reads DTGVSQNPRHKITKRGQNVTFRCDPISEHNRLYWYRQTLGQGPEFLTYFQNEAQLEKSRLLSDRFSAERPKGSFSTLEIQRTEQGDSAMYLCASKWASGGSYTQYFGPGTRLTVL.

The genes are TRBV9 and TRBJ2-7, with TRBD2 matching 9 bases. Losses at the gene ends were 1 base for V and 4 bases for J; bases not matched to a gene: 12. The germline V gene encodes CDR1 SGDLS and CDR2 YYNGEE. This CDR3 is built from 17 residues. In DNA form, the CDR3 reads TGTGCCAGCAGCGTATCCCCCGGCCTAGCGGGGCTGTACGAGCAGTACTTC. It encodes CASSVSPGLAGLYEQYF. The whole variable domain, remainder taken from reference TRBV9 and TRBJ2-7, is DSGVTQTPKHLITATGQRVTLRCSPRSGDLSVYWYQQSLDQGLQFLIQYYNGEERAKGNILERFSAQQFPDLHSELNLSSLELGDSALYFCASSVSPGLAGLYEQYFGPGTRLTVT.

This chain uses TRBV7-2 with TRBJ2-7; TRBD1 is a possible D gene (5 bases). The CDR3 is 16 residues long. Per germline, CDR1 SGHTA and CDR2 FQGNSA. V lost 5 bases and J 5 bases, leaving 22 bases between the germline ends. CDR3 nucleotides: TGTGCCAGCAGCCGTCCGATCGGCAGGGATAAGGACGAGCAGTACTTC. Its translation is CASSRPIGRDKDEQYF.

Written as DNA, the CDR3 is TGCGCCAGCAGCTCACAGGGTGCTGAAGCTTTCTTT. This translates into CASSSQGAEAFF. The chain joins TRBV5-1 to TRBJ1-1; D is perhaps TRBD1 (6 bases). Trimming removed 3 bases at V and 6 bases at J, with 9 bases between. Germline loops: CDR1 SGHRS, CDR2 YFSETQ. The CDR3 spans 12 residues.